This T cell receptor beta chain came from a study of blood T cells in healthy people across ages. As for the study in general: Researchers report that template switching captured about one barcoded beta molecule per two T cells. Study-wide results and caveats: Across the age range, TCR beta diversity per million T cells fell in a roughly linear way. PBMCs that were unsorted prevented a conclusive naive versus antigen-experienced comparison.

Primers used in a second PCR of roughly 6 to 11 cycles were a sample-barcoded 5' primer and a J-beta primer mix. TCRdb re-analysed the 5' RACE reads in MiXCR, keeping a single row per CDR3 protein. Here the sample spans over a million distinct CDR3 sequences, approximately 59% being singletons. The amount of total RNA extracted per sample was at least 6 micrograms. A note on this clonotype: Its antigen is not known.

Sequenced material: blood. This receptor was obtained from a man aged 18 to 30 in good health.

CDR3 bases: TGTGCCAGTGCGGGAGGCGGGGGCCCAGATACGCAGTATTTT. Its translation is CASAGGGGPDTQYF. The chain has TRBV6-5 and TRBJ2-3; 8 bases match TRBD2. Germline V CDR1 and CDR2: MNHEY, SVGAGI. V gave up 9 bases and J gave up 4 bases; unmatched junction bases: 9. The CDR3 sequence is 14 residues long.